Sequencing of this T cell receptor beta chain was carried out in a study of blood T cell repertoires in COVID-19. The overall study: Cohort 3 recovered donors had two negative PCRs, clearance, or symptom resolution. T cells, B-cell-depleted T cells, or PBMCs provided the cDNA or gDNA that served as material.

Method: immunoSEQ multiplex PCR; TCRdb's copy keeps in-frame clones and lacks some. The repertoire holds around 190,000 clones, with 86% as singletons. Germline loops: CDR1 MNHEY, CDR2 SMNVEV (reference sequence). J was trimmed by 2 bases and V by 3 bases; bases with no gene match: 1. This CDR3 comprises 13 residues. In the case of this clone: Within the sample, other DNA sequences also encode this same CDR3.

The source is a middle-aged woman in a cohort exposed to, infected with or recovered from COVID-19 (not recorded which). V and J are TRBV27 and TRBJ2-7; 7 nucleotides line up with TRBD2. Sequencing was done on a sample of PBMCs or T cells enriched from blood (not recorded which). CDR3 in DNA: TGTGCCAGCAGTTTGGGGACTACCTACGAGCAGTACTTC. This sequence encodes CASSLGTTYEQYF.